The T cell receptor beta chain under discussion was sequenced for a study of T cell responses to AZD1222 COVID-19 vaccine. Study-level results: Among spike-specific TCRs, nearly half reportedly target unmutated variant regions. Repertoire sampling occurred only after the peak T cell response. At 160-218 and 743-854, vaccine-associated CD4 TCRs were dominant, and they spanned spike. In a largely white British group with more females than males, clonal diversity was possibly underestimated.

This clone was observed a single time. Antigen unknown. This CDR3 has 13 amino acids. Trimming stripped 1 base from V and 4 bases from J, with 7 bases between. Per the germline V gene, CDR1 is LNHNV and CDR2 is YYDKDF (reference sequence). Produced via immunoSEQ multiplex PCR; TCRdb's table is partial and in-frame only. The sample lists 85,000 to 130,000 clones, roughly 90% occurring once. The V and J genes are TRBV15 and TRBJ1-1, with a tentative D call TRBD1 (6 bases). This receptor was taken from an adult in good health. Material: peripheral blood, obtained on day 0 of AZD1222 vaccination. The CDR3 nucleotides read TGTGCCACCAGCAGAGGCAGGGGCACTGAAGCTTTCTTT. Translation: CATSRGRGTEAFF.